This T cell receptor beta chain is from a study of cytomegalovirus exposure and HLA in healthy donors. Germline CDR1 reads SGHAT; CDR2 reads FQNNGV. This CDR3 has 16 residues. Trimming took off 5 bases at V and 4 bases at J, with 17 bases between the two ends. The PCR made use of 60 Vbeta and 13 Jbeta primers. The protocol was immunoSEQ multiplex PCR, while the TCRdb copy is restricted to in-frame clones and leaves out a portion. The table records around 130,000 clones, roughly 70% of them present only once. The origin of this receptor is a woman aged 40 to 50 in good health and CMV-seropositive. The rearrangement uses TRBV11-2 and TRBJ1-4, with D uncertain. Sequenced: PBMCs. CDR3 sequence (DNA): TGTGCCAGCAGCCCCGGTCGAGGAGGGCTTAATGAAAAACTGTTTTTT. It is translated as CASSPGRGGLNEKLFF. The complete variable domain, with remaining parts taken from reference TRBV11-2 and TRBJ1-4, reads EAGVAQSPRYKIIEKRQSVAFWCNPISGHATLYWYQQILGQGPKLLIQFQNNGVVDDSQLPKDRFSAERLKGVDSTLKIQPAKLEDSAVYLCASSPGRGGLNEKLFFGSGTQLSVL.